The 2 T cell receptor beta chains reported below all come from one sample, sequenced in a study of shared clonotypes between healthy human individuals. Generated by immunoSEQ multiplex PCR, the TCRdb table keeps only in-frame clones and is missing some. The sample carries over 950,000 clones, approximately 80% recorded once. The sample was memory CD4+ T cells from PBMCs. As to subset: CD45RA-negative fraction. The source of these receptors is a man aged 18 to 30 in good health. Some clones in this sample may be carry-over from other donors' samples.

The chain joins TRBV6-1 to TRBJ1-2; 7 bases fit TRBD1. Trimming cost V 1 base and J 1 base; bases outside gene matches: 3. Germline CDR1 MNHNS, CDR2 SASEGT. The CDR3 is 15 amino acids. CDR3 in amino acids: CASSEGQGGNYGYTF. For the CDR3, the DNA is TGTGCCAGCAGTGAAGGGCAGGGGGGTAACTATGGCTACACCTTC.

CDR3 nucleotide sequence: TGTGCCAGCAGCGCAGACCGGAATACGCAGTATTTT. It encodes CASSADRNTQYF. This chain uses TRBV11-2 with TRBJ2-3; D remains unclear. This CDR3 spans 12 amino acids. V dropped 5 bases and J dropped 7 bases, with 10 bases sitting between them. From germline, CDR1 is SGHAT and CDR2 FQNNGV. The full variable domain, in which reference TRBV11-2 and TRBJ2-3 provide the parts outside the CDR3, is EAGVAQSPRYKIIEKRQSVAFWCNPISGHATLYWYQQILGQGPKLLIQFQNNGVVDDSQLPKDRFSAERLKGVDSTLKIQPAKLEDSAVYLCASSADRNTQYFGPGTRLTVL.